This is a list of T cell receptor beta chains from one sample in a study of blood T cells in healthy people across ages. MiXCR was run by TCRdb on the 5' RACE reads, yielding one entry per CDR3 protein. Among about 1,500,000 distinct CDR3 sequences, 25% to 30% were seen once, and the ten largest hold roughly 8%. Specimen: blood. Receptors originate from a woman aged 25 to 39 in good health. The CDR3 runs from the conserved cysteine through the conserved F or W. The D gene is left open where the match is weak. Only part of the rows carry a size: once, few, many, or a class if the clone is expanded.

CDR3 protein: CASSVGGRYEQFF
CDR3 DNA: TGTGCCAGCAGTGTTGGAGGGCGGTATGAGCAGTTCTTC
V gene: TRBV2
J gene: TRBJ2-1
D gene: NA
clone size: few

CDR3 protein: CSSSLGRQGPTGELFF
CDR3 DNA: TGTTCCAGCAGCTTAGGGCGGCAGGGGCCCACCGGGGAGCTGTTTTTT
V gene: TRBV7-3
J gene: TRBJ2-2
D gene: NA
clone size: few

CDR3 protein: CASRPGTSGPVNEQFF
CDR3 DNA: TGTGCCAGCAGACCCGGGACTAGCGGACCCGTGAATGAGCAGTTCTTC
V gene: TRBV12-3/TRBV12-4
J gene: TRBJ2-1
D gene: TRBD2
clone size: NA

CDR3 protein: CASSIQGLGTGGTDTQYF
CDR3 DNA: TGTGCCAGTAGTATCCAGGGACTCGGGACAGGGGGCACAGATACGCAGTATTTT
V gene: TRBV19
J gene: TRBJ2-3
D gene: TRBD1
clone size: few

CDR3 protein: CASVLIGFYGYTF
CDR3 DNA: TGCGCCAGCGTGCTAATAGGGTTCTATGGCTACACCTTC
V gene: TRBV5-1
J gene: TRBJ1-2
D gene: NA
clone size: NA

CDR3 protein: CASSLSTPTVWRSPLHF
CDR3 DNA: TGTGCCAGCAGTTTATCGACTCCAACAGTGTGGCGTTCACCCCTCCACTTT
V gene: TRBV27
J gene: TRBJ1-6
D gene: NA
clone size: NA

CDR3 protein: CSVVVSGNSYEQYF
CDR3 DNA: TGCAGCGTTGTCGTTAGCGGGAACTCCTACGAGCAGTACTTC
V gene: TRBV29-1
J gene: TRBJ2-7
D gene: TRBD2
clone size: NA

CDR3 protein: CASSQAGGTYEQYF
CDR3 DNA: TGCGCCAGCAGCCAAGCAGGGGGAACCTACGAGCAGTACTTC
V gene: TRBV4-3
J gene: TRBJ2-7
D gene: TRBD1
clone size: many

CDR3 protein: CASSRIAYTEAFF
CDR3 DNA: TGTGCCAGCAGCCGTATCGCGTACACTGAAGCTTTCTTT
V gene: TRBV7-3
J gene: TRBJ1-1
D gene: NA
clone size: NA

CDR3 protein: CASQMATNEKLFF
CDR3 DNA: TGTGCCAGTCAGATGGCAACTAATGAAAAACTGTTTTTT
V gene: TRBV19
J gene: TRBJ1-4
D gene: NA
clone size: NA

CDR3 protein: CASSQDPSGGDYNEQFF
CDR3 DNA: TGCGCCAGCAGCCAAGACCCTAGCGGGGGGGACTACAATGAGCAGTTCTTC
V gene: TRBV4-1
J gene: TRBJ2-1
D gene: TRBD2
clone size: NA

CDR3 protein: CASSQDARDEQYF
CDR3 DNA: TGTGCCAGCAGCCAAGACGCGAGAGACGAGCAGTACTTC
V gene: TRBV3-1
J gene: TRBJ2-7
D gene: NA
clone size: many

CDR3 protein: CATSDAPPRTGRNEQFF
CDR3 DNA: TGTGCCACCAGTGATGCGCCCCCTCGGACAGGGAGGAATGAGCAGTTCTTC
V gene: TRBV24-1
J gene: TRBJ2-1
D gene: TRBD1
clone size: many